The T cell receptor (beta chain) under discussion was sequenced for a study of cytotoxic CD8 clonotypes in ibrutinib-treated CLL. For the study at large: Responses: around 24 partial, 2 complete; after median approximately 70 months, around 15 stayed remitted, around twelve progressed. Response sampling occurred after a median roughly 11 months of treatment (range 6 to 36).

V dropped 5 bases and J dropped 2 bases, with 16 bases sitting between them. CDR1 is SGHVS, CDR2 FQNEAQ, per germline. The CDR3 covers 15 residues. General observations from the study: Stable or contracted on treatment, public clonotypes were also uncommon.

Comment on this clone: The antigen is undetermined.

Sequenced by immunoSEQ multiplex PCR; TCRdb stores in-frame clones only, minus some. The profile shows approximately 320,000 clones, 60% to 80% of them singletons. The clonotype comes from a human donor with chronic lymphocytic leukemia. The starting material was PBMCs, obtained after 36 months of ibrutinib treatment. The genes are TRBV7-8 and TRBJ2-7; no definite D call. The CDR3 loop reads CASSHSQVNTYEQYF. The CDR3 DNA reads TGTGCCAGCAGCCATAGCCAGGTGAATACCTACGAGCAGTACTTC. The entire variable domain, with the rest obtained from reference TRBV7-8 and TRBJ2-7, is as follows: GAGVSQSPRYKVAKRGQDVALRCDPISGHVSLFWYQQALGQGPEFLTYFQNEAQLDKSGLPSDRFFAERPEGSVSTLKIQRTQQEDSAVYLCASSHSQVNTYEQYFGPGTRLTVT.